The rows below give T cell receptor beta chains drawn from one sample of a study of cytomegalovirus exposure and HLA in healthy donors. Measured with immunoSEQ multiplex PCR; TCRdb has only the in-frame clones, and not every one. The repertoire holds more than 100,000 clones, with around 87% as singletons. The sequenced material came from PBMCs. The source is a young woman in good health and CMV-seronegative. Both conserved end residues are part of each CDR3. Each record gives: V gene, J gene, CDR3 protein.

>TRBV19|TRBJ2-1
CASSDTPSPYNEQFF
>TRBV7-2|TRBJ2-7
CASSSRQGGYEQYF
>TRBV6-1|TRBJ1-1
CASSEGGLGHTEAFF
>TRBV7-9|TRBJ1-1
CSSSLYAQGRRAEAFF
>TRBV4-2|TRBJ2-5
CASSQGLAGEETQYF
>TRBV7-9|TRBJ2-7
CASSVRQVLDEQYF
>TRBV30|TRBJ1-5
CAWSAKVGTATQHF
>TRBV7-3|TRBJ2-1
CASSWGGDNEQFF
>TRBV7-9|TRBJ1-5
CASSWGDRGGGQPQHF
>TRBV2|TRBJ2-1
CASTDRRPYNEQFF
>TRBV11-2|TRBJ1-4
CASSLEAGNEKLFF
>TRBV9|TRBJ2-7
CASSVGDLGLASYEQYF
>TRBV5-1|TRBJ2-1
CASSRLDRGLNEQFF
>TRBV2|TRBJ2-2
CASRVGRAPGELFF
>TRBV7-9|TRBJ2-3
CASSSRRLASADTQYF
>TRBV10-1|TRBJ2-7
CASSDTQVYEQYF
>TRBV30|TRBJ1-3
CAWSVDSFGNTIYF
>TRBV15|TRBJ2-1
CATSSLLAGTYNEQFF
>TRBV18|TRBJ1-1
CASSPPGAERAFF
>TRBV28|TRBJ2-1
CASVSGTGFYNEQFF
>TRBV30|TRBJ1-5
CAWSVSGNQPQHF
>TRBV29-1|TRBJ2-2
CSVLRVAGELFF
>TRBV29-1|TRBJ1-1
CSVGRKLSGTEAFF
>TRBV7-2|TRBJ2-3
CASSLRTSGGVRTDTQYF
>TRBV19|TRBJ1-6
CASSPETGLYSPLHF
>TRBV18|TRBJ2-3
CASSPLRRQGADTQYF
>TRBV25-1|TRBJ1-2
CACEGGYGYTF
>TRBV20-1|TRBJ2-7
CSASASYEQYF
>TRBV10-3|TRBJ2-1
CAIRGLALHNEQFF
>TRBV7-9|TRBJ1-4
CASSSGGRRFEKLFF
>TRBV27|TRBJ1-5
CASSGHNQPQHF
>TRBV2|TRBJ2-1
CATSYNEQFF
>TRBV19|TRBJ1-1
CAAGESLGGQNTEAFF
>TRBV5-6|TRBJ2-7
CASSFRTRTEQYF
>TRBV7-9|TRBJ1-2
CASSLPGQGGTF
>TRBV6-6|TRBJ1-1
CASTESLGGMDTEAFF
>TRBV19|TRBJ2-1
CASSIDATGLGGRDEQFF
>TRBV10-3|TRBJ1-2
CAITSGVDYGYTF
>TRBV6-5|TRBJ1-3
CASSYGHYSGNTIYF
>TRBV28|TRBJ1-2
CASSFRGAGYGYTF
>TRBV5-1|TRBJ1-2
CASSLVGQGRGYTF
>TRBV13|TRBJ1-5
CASSLRRDSNQPQHF
>TRBV6-5|TRBJ2-1
CASSATGPNNEQFF
>TRBV15|TRBJ2-3
CATRRLGQGRDTQYF
>TRBV7-8|TRBJ2-3
CASSLIEGARGDTQYF
>TRBV6-6|TRBJ2-3
CASSSTSGSLDTQYF
>TRBV7-8|TRBJ1-2
CASSSDRVYTF
>TRBV4-1|TRBJ2-7
CASSQAGGDEQYF
>TRBV10-3|TRBJ1-1
CAISVRGAAFF
>TRBV30|TRBJ2-3
CAWSRYVAGDTQYF